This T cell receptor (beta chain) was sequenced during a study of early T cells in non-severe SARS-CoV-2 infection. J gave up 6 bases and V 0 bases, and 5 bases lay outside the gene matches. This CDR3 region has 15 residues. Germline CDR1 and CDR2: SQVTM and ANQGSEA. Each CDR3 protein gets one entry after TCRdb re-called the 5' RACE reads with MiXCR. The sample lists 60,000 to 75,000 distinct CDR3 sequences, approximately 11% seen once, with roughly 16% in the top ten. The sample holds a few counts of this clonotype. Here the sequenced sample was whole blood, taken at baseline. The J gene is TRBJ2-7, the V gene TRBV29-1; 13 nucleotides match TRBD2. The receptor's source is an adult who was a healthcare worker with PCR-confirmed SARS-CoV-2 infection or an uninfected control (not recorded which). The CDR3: CSVEDPRLAGGEQYF. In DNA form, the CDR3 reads TGCAGCGTTGAAGATCCGAGACTAGCGGGAGGCGAGCAGTACTTC.